Listed below are T cell receptor beta chains from one sample, sequenced in a study of blood T cell repertoires in COVID-19. Repertoires were generated with immunoSEQ multiplex PCR, while TCRdb's copy carries only in-frame clones and drops some. The sample contains roughly 58,000 clones, approximately 84% of which appear only once. The specimen sequenced was peripheral blood. Receptor source: a man aged 65 to 79 with active COVID-19. Both conserved end residues are part of each CDR3.

TRBJ2-2 | TRBV15 | 16 | CATSRDVGGGTGELFF
TRBJ1-3 | TRBV5-4 | 14 | CASHPLGRGNTIYF
TRBJ2-3 | TRBV5-5 | 14 | CAGTSGIGSDTQYF
TRBJ1-3 | TRBV11-3 | 15 | CASSSGFNSGNTIYF
TRBJ2-5 | TRBV24-1 | 16 | CATSDSTAPNEETQYF
TRBJ2-7 | TRBV29-1 | 14 | CSVGTSGSVYEQYF
TRBJ1-1 | TRBV6-5 | 14 | CASSKQSMNTEAFF
TRBJ1-5 | TRBV2 | 13 | CASRGESNQPQHF
TRBJ1-3 | TRBV10-3 | 15 | CAISDTGKAGNTIYF
TRBJ2-3 | TRBV27 | 14 | CASSLSRPTDTQYF
TRBJ2-7 | TRBV7-8 | 13 | CASGQGLRDEQYF
TRBJ2-5 | TRBV11-2 | 14 | CASSLAGAGETQYF
TRBJ2-3 | TRBV6-5 | 15 | CASSYWGLAGDTQYF
TRBJ2-5 | TRBV28 | 15 | CASSLMGEGQETQYF
TRBJ2-7 | TRBV5-1 | 16 | CASSIPGTGFCDEQYF
TRBJ1-1 | TRBV19 | 14 | CASSMGGPSTEAFF
TRBJ1-1 | TRBV6-5 | 14 | CASSRQDFYTEAFF
TRBJ2-1 | TRBV21-1 | 17 | CASSTPPGQGVSNEQFF
TRBJ2-7 | TRBV5-1 | 14 | CASSKDRVAYEQYF
TRBJ2-3 | TRBV6-4 | 12 | CARGQNTDTQYF
TRBJ2-7 | TRBV7-2 | 13 | CASSLERVAEQYF
TRBJ2-3 | TRBV15 | 16 | CATSRDLTGGLDTQYF
TRBJ2-7 | TRBV7-6 | 14 | CASSLRTGSYEQYF
TRBJ1-1 | TRBV5-1 | 14 | CASSSFGQGTEAFF
TRBJ2-7 | TRBV7-9 | 11 | CAGGDAYEQYF
TRBJ1-5 | TRBV12-3/TRBV12-4 | 13 | CASTLTGGQPQHF
TRBJ2-2 | TRBV2 | 16 | CASRAGTSGATGELFF
TRBJ2-5 | TRBV19 | 14 | CASSGPGGRETQYF
TRBJ2-1 | TRBV11-2 | 15 | CASSSLAGGEVEQFF
TRBJ2-1 | TRBV24-1 | 17 | CATSDLVGLAGGPEQFF
TRBJ1-1 | TRBV7-3 | 17 | CASSFLGQGKMNTEAFF
TRBJ2-7 | TRBV9 | 14 | CASSVVNGPYEQYF
TRBJ2-7 | TRBV5-5 | 14 | CASSLETGAYEQYF
TRBJ2-1 | TRBV7-8 | 14 | CASSSGLAPNEQFF
TRBJ1-2 | TRBV28 | 15 | CASSGAGGAGYGYTF
TRBJ2-7 | TRBV25-1 | 13 | CASSEAGGHEQYF
TRBJ1-3 | TRBV7-3 | 14 | CASSPGTSGNTIYF
TRBJ1-5 | TRBV2 | 14 | CASSREGFGQPQHF
TRBJ2-3 | TRBV19 | 13 | CASSAGGPATQYF
TRBJ2-2 | TRBV7-9 | 16 | CASSTSGRGSTGELFF
TRBJ1-2 | TRBV5-1 | 12 | CASSPAGYGYTF
TRBJ2-7 | TRBV3-1/TRBV3-2 | 14 | CASSQATQTYEQYF
TRBJ2-7 | TRBV9 | 14 | CASSVEESSYEQYF
TRBJ2-5 | TRBV5-1 | 15 | CASSGEGLAEETQYF
TRBJ2-7 | TRBV6-2/TRBV6-3 | 11 | CASSLSYVQYF
TRBJ2-6 | TRBV28 | 18 | CASSFSAGQASGANVLTF
TRBJ1-5 | TRBV28 | 15 | CASSFGGSPNQPQHF
TRBJ2-1 | TRBV7-9 | 15 | CASSLGGRRANEQFF
TRBJ2-3 | TRBV5-1 | 17 | CASSLSRGGKGTDTQYF
TRBJ2-4 | TRBV27 | 17 | CASISTQGLPTKNIQYF
TRBJ2-7 | TRBV6-1 | 13 | CASSEMSAYEQYF
TRBJ2-3 | TRBV27 | 17 | CASSRNPGGESSDTQYF
TRBJ2-1 | TRBV20-1 | 11 | CSAGAYNEQFF